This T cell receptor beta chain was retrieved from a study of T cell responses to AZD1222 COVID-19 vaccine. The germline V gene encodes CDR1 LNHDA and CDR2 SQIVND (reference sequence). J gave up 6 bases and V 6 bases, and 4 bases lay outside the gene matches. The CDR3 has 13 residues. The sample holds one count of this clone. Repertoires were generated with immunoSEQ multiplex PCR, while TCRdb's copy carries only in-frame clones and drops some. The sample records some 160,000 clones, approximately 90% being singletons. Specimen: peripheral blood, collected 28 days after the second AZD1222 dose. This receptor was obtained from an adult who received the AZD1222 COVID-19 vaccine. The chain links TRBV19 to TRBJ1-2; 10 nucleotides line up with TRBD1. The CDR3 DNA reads TGTGCCAGTAGGACTGGGACAGGGGATGGCTACACCTTC. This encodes CASRTGTGDGYTF.